A selection of T cell receptor beta chains follows, all from one sample in a study of post-analysis software for immune sequencing data. MiXCR, applied by TCRdb to the PCR reads, yields one record per CDR3 protein. The sample includes roughly 540,000 distinct CDR3 sequences, under 40% of them seen just once. Sequencing was carried out using blood. Receptors were obtained from a girl under 18 with multiple sclerosis. Each CDR3 is given with its conserved first and last residue. D genes are given only for firm matches. Only some rows state a clone size, as once, few, many or a class for expanded clones.

j_gene | d_gene | abundance | v_gene | CDR3nt | CDR3aa
TRBJ2-1 | TRBD2 | NA | TRBV12-3/TRBV12-4 | TGTGCCAGCACCCGTAGCGGGGGTCTCTCCTACAATGAGCAGTTCTTC | CASTRSGGLSYNEQFF
TRBJ1-1 | NA | few | TRBV11-2 | TGTGCCAGCAGCCCTAATCATCCGGCGGAAGCTTTCTTT | CASSPNHPAEAFF
TRBJ2-3 | TRBD1 | NA | TRBV5-1 | TGCGCCAGCAGCCCCTCGACAGGGCCAGATACGCAGTATTTT | CASSPSTGPDTQYF
TRBJ2-2 | TRBD2 | NA | TRBV12-3/TRBV12-4 | TGTGCCAGCAGTTTAATCCTTTCCCCTAGCGGGGGCCTCCGCCCGAACACCGGGGAGCTGTTTTTT | CASSLILSPSGGLRPNTGELFF
TRBJ1-1 | NA | few | TRBV2 | TGTGCCAGCAGTGAATTGTCGAGGACTGAAGCTTTCTTT | CASSELSRTEAFF
TRBJ2-1 | TRBD2 | NA | TRBV15 | TGTGCCACCAGCATCATGAGCGGGGGGACGAATGAGCAGTTCTTC | CATSIMSGGTNEQFF
TRBJ1-4 | NA | NA | TRBV12-3/TRBV12-4 | TGTGCCAGCAGTCCGGAGCGAGGAGAAAAACTGTTTTTT | CASSPERGEKLFF
TRBJ2-3 | NA | few | TRBV10-2 | TGCGCCAGCAGTGATAGCGCTAGCACAGATACGCAGTATTTT | CASSDSASTDTQYF
TRBJ1-1 | TRBD1 | NA | TRBV29-1 | TGCAGCGGAACACAGGGGGGACGGAACACTGAAGCTTTCTTT | CSGTQGGRNTEAFF
TRBJ2-5 | NA | NA | TRBV20-1 | TGCAGTGCTCTGGGGGGGGCGGAGACCCAGTACTTC | CSALGGAETQYF
TRBJ2-5 | TRBD2 | NA | TRBV7-3 | TGTGCCAGCAGCTTAAAGGGGTTGGCTAGCGGGGGGGCCGAAGAGACCCAGTACTTC | CASSLKGLASGGAEETQYF
TRBJ1-1 | NA | few | TRBV6-4 | TGTGCCAGCAGTGCCGCCCCGGGCAACACTGAAGCTTTCTTT | CASSAAPGNTEAFF
TRBJ1-6 | TRBD1 | NA | TRBV4-1 | TGCGCCAGCAGCTACCCCGCGATGGGACAGGGGAATTCACCCCTCCACTTT | CASSYPAMGQGNSPLHF
TRBJ2-7 | NA | NA | TRBV7-2 | TGTGCCAGCCGGGACGCCTCCTACGAGCAGTACTTC | CASRDASYEQYF
TRBJ2-3 | TRBD1 | NA | TRBV20-1 | TGCAGTGCTAGGCCCGGGACAGGGTTCACAGATACGCAGTATTTT | CSARPGTGFTDTQYF
TRBJ2-6 | TRBD2 | once | TRBV5-1 | TGCGCCAGCAGCCTTACTAGCGAGACCGGCTTGACGGGGGCCAACGTCCTGACTTTC | CASSLTSETGLTGANVLTF
TRBJ2-5 | TRBD2 | few | TRBV20-1 | TGCAGTGCTTTAAGCGGGGGGGAAGAGACCCAGTACTTC | CSALSGGEETQYF
TRBJ2-1 | NA | NA | TRBV10-3 | TGTGCCATCAGTGAGTCTAATGGAGAGCGGTTCTTC | CAISESNGERFF
TRBJ2-6 | NA | few | TRBV6-5 | TGTGCCAGCAGTTACTTTTACCAGGTATCTGGGGCCAACGTCCTGACTTTC | CASSYFYQVSGANVLTF
TRBJ1-5 | NA | NA | TRBV6-5 | TGTGCCAGCAGTTACGGCCAGAGCGATCAGCCCCAGCATTTT | CASSYGQSDQPQHF
TRBJ1-2 | TRBD1 | NA | TRBV5-6 | TGTGCCAGCAGGCCCCCCGGGACAGTTCACTATGGCTACACCTTC | CASRPPGTVHYGYTF
TRBJ1-5 | NA | NA | TRBV6-5 | TGTGCCAGCAGTTACAGGGCAATCAATCAGCCCCAGCATTTT | CASSYRAINQPQHF
TRBJ2-1 | NA | NA | TRBV7-2 | TGTGCCAGCAGCCCAATACCCAATGAGCAGTTCTTC | CASSPIPNEQFF
TRBJ2-3 | TRBD2 | NA | TRBV29-1 | TGCAGCGCCCCCATCGGGCTGGGGGGGAGCACAGATACGCAGTATTTT | CSAPIGLGGSTDTQYF
TRBJ1-2 | TRBD1 | few | TRBV7-3 | TGTGCCAGCAGCTTATCCGGACAGGATAGCTATGGCTACACCTTC | CASSLSGQDSYGYTF
TRBJ2-6 | NA | NA | TRBV5-1 | TGCGCCAGCAGCGCCCGGGACTCTGGGGCCAACGTCCTGACTTTC | CASSARDSGANVLTF
TRBJ1-1 | NA | NA | TRBV20-1 | TGCAGTGCTAGAGCGGGCAGGGCGAACACTGAAGCTTTCTTT | CSARAGRANTEAFF
TRBJ1-6 | NA | few | TRBV6-5 | TGTGCCAGCAAACGGGCCCGAAATTCACCCCTCCACTTT | CASKRARNSPLHF
TRBJ2-3 | TRBD2 | NA | TRBV29-1 | TGCAGCGTTCTTCCGGGACTAGCCGCAGATACGCAGTATTTT | CSVLPGLAADTQYF
TRBJ2-5 | NA | few | TRBV3-1 | TGTGCCAGCAGCCACAGACAGTCGCGAGAGACCCAGTACTTC | CASSHRQSRETQYF
TRBJ2-6 | NA | NA | TRBV29-1 | TGCAGCGTTGTATTGTACGGACAGACCTCTGGGGCCAACGTCCTGACTTTC | CSVVLYGQTSGANVLTF
TRBJ2-5 | TRBD2 | NA | TRBV7-9 | TGTGCCAGCAGCTTAGCCCCCCTAGCGGGTGGGGAAGAGACCCAGTACTTC | CASSLAPLAGGEETQYF
TRBJ2-7 | NA | few | TRBV6-2/TRBV6-3 | TGTGCCAGCAGTTACCCCGGACAACCCGGGTACTTC | CASSYPGQPGYF
TRBJ2-7 | NA | NA | TRBV24-1 | TGTGCCACCAGTCGGGAGTCAGGGTTTGTTACGTACGAGCAGTACTTC | CATSRESGFVTYEQYF
TRBJ2-7 | TRBD1 | NA | TRBV20-1 | TGCAGTGCTAGTGAGACAGGGCTCAGCGAGCAGTACTTC | CSASETGLSEQYF
TRBJ2-5 | NA | many | TRBV6-5 | TGTGCCAGCAGTTCGGGGGCTTTGGGGACCCAGTACTTC | CASSSGALGTQYF
TRBJ2-3 | TRBD1 | few | TRBV4-2 | TGTGCCAGCAGCCAAGCCCTGGACAGGGACACAGATACGCAGTATTTT | CASSQALDRDTDTQYF
TRBJ2-3 | TRBD2 | NA | TRBV19 | TGTGCCAGTAGTATAGGGGGATGGACTAGCGGAAGCACAGATACGCAGTATTTT | CASSIGGWTSGSTDTQYF
TRBJ2-1 | TRBD2 | NA | TRBV7-2 | TGTGCCAGCAGCCCCCGAGTGGGAGCGGGGGTTTACAATGAGCAGTTCTTC | CASSPRVGAGVYNEQFF
TRBJ2-5 | TRBD2 | NA | TRBV18 | TGTGCCAGCTCACCCCTGAGCGGGGGGGCACAAGAGACCCAGTACTTC | CASSPLSGGAQETQYF
TRBJ2-7 | TRBD2 | few | TRBV24-1 | TGTGCCACCAGTGACAGCGGGACTAGCTCCTACGAGCAGTACTTC | CATSDSGTSSYEQYF
TRBJ2-6 | NA | NA | TRBV20-1 | TGCAGTGCCGTGGACGGGGCCAACGTCCTGACTTTC | CSAVDGANVLTF
TRBJ2-5 | NA | NA | TRBV2 | TGTGCCAGCAGGGTGACTAGGTGGGAGACCCAGTACTTC | CASRVTRWETQYF
TRBJ2-5 | NA | few | TRBV2 | TGTGCCAGCAGTGAAGCGGCCGGAGGGACCCAGTACTTC | CASSEAAGGTQYF
TRBJ2-7 | TRBD1 | many | TRBV5-6 | TGTGCCAGCACGGGGACAGGGCTGAACGAGCAGTACTTC | CASTGTGLNEQYF
TRBJ2-2 | NA | many | TRBV7-3 | TGTGCCAGCAGCTTCACAGGGTCCGGGGAGCTGTTTTTT | CASSFTGSGELFF
TRBJ1-2 | TRBD1 | few | TRBV29-1 | TGCAGCGTTGTTACAGGGGCTCTCGAGGGTGGCTACACCTTC | CSVVTGALEGGYTF
TRBJ1-2 | NA | NA | TRBV9 | TGTGCCAGCAGCCTGGACACGGATAACTATGGCTACACCTTC | CASSLDTDNYGYTF
TRBJ2-5 | NA | few | TRBV13 | TGTGCCAGCAGCTTAACGCAGCCGCAAGAGACCCAGTACTTC | CASSLTQPQETQYF
TRBJ2-3 | TRBD2 | many | TRBV9 | TGTGCCAGCAGCGCCGGGACTAGGGGAGATACGCAGTATTTT | CASSAGTRGDTQYF
TRBJ2-1 | NA | NA | TRBV20-1 | TGCAGTGCTAGAGGCTGGCGGGGGCCCGGGGGGAATGAGCAGTTCTTC | CSARGWRGPGGNEQFF
TRBJ2-5 | TRBD1 | few | TRBV12-3/TRBV12-4 | TGTGCCAGCAGTTTTTTCCTCGACAGGGGGAGGGAGACCCAGTACTTC | CASSFFLDRGRETQYF
TRBJ2-5 | TRBD2 | NA | TRBV10-1 | TGCGCCAGCAGTCGCCGGGGGACTAGCGCTTCCAATGAGCAGTACTTC | CASSRRGTSASNEQYF
TRBJ1-1 | NA | few | TRBV15 | TGTGCCACCAGCAGTGCCGGGCCCAACACTGAAGCTTTCTTT | CATSSAGPNTEAFF
TRBJ2-1 | NA | few | TRBV12-3/TRBV12-4 | TGTGCCAGCAGCCCCGGGGGGACACTGAACTACAATGAGCAGTTCTTC | CASSPGGTLNYNEQFF
TRBJ2-5 | NA | NA | TRBV7-6 | TGTGCCAGCAGCTTACGTCGGGGTAACATCGAGACCCAGTACTTC | CASSLRRGNIETQYF
TRBJ1-1 | NA | NA | TRBV4-1 | TGCGCCAGCAGCCAAACGGGACGGCTGAACACTGAAGCTTTCTTT | CASSQTGRLNTEAFF